Presented here are 20 T cell receptor beta chains from one specimen sequenced in a study of OX40 agonist ivuxolimab in advanced cancers. The assay was immunoSEQ multiplex PCR, and TCRdb's table has in-frame clones only and misses some. The sample has approximately 79,000 clones, 94% seen once; the top ten hold roughly 22%. The material sequenced was CD4+ or CD8+ T cells sorted from blood, taken in a trial of the OX40 agonist ivuxolimab. Source of these receptors: an adult with an advanced solid tumor such as melanoma, head and neck, liver or kidney cancer.

The rearrangement links TRBV7-9 to TRBJ1-1, with D possibly TRBD1 on 5 matching bases. V was cut by 3 bases and J by 0 bases, with 17 bases left in between. The CDR3 runs to 17 residues. CDR1 and CDR2 (germline): SEHNR, FQNEAQ (reference sequence). The CDR3: CASSFREVGAMNTEAFF. In DNA, the CDR3 is TGTGCCAGCAGCTTCAGGGAAGTTGGTGCCATGAACACTGAAGCTTTCTTT.

The chain employs TRBV29-1 and TRBJ2-7, with 7 positions matching TRBD1. After removal of 5 bases from V and 5 bases from J, the junction contained 12 bases not matched to a gene. The CDR3 loop spans 14 amino acids. Germline lookup yields CDR1 SQVTM and CDR2 ANQGSEA. This chain's CDR3 is CSVLGVGGRDEQYF. CDR3 bases: TGCAGCGTTCTGGGGGTAGGGGGCCGCGACGAGCAGTACTTC.

The chain joins TRBV29-1 to TRBJ1-2; 9 nucleotides align to TRBD1. Germline trimming cut 1 base from V and 2 bases from J; bases unmatched to any gene: 5. Germline-derived CDR1 and CDR2 are SQVTM and ANQGSEA. The CDR3 is 15 residues long. CDR3 region: CSVEGTGAMNYGYTF. The CDR3, as DNA: TGCAGCGTTGAAGGGACAGGGGCGATGAACTATGGCTACACCTTC.

The chain uses TRBV27 and TRBJ2-7; TRBD1 is a possible D gene (5 bases). Trimming stripped 6 bases from V and 2 bases from J, with 11 bases between. Germline V lookup: CDR1 MNHEY, CDR2 SMNVEV (reference sequence). The CDR3 totals 13 residues. DNA for the CDR3: TGTGCCAGCAGACGTATAGGGGCCTACGAGCAGTACTTC. Amino acids: CASRRIGAYEQYF.

The rearrangement joins TRBV4-1 to TRBJ2-7; 10 bases align to TRBD2. Trimming cost V 5 bases and J 6 bases; bases outside gene matches: 4. Germline V gene lookup returns CDR1 MGHRA and CDR2 YSYEKL. The CDR3 totals 13 residues. The CDR3 DNA is TGCGCCAGCAGCACCCCTAGCGGGGGCGAGCAGTACTTC. It encodes CASSTPSGGEQYF.

V and J are TRBV27 and TRBJ2-5; TRBD2 matches 11 bases. V gave up 5 bases and J gave up 4 bases; unmatched junction bases: 12. The CDR3 has 17 residues. Germline V lookup: CDR1 MNHEY, CDR2 SMNVEV (reference sequence). CDR3 protein: CASSPLGLAGGGETQYF. Written as DNA, the CDR3 is TGTGCCAGCAGTCCGCTCGGGCTAGCGGGAGGAGGAGAGACCCAGTACTTC.

The chain couples TRBV15 to TRBJ2-1, with 10 bases matching TRBD1. Germline CDR1 and CDR2: LNHNV and YYDKDF (reference sequence). V was clipped by 1 base and J by 1 base; unmatched bases: 7. The CDR3 extends over 18 amino acids. The CDR3 region has the DNA TGTGCCACCAGCAGAGTCCCCCAGGGACAGGGGTCCTACAATGAGCAGTTCTTC. Its protein is CATSRVPQGQGSYNEQFF.

The V gene is TRBV7-9, the J gene TRBJ2-5; D is perhaps TRBD2 (6 bases). Germline values: CDR1 SEHNR, CDR2 FQNEAQ (reference sequence). The CDR3 extends over 17 amino acids. V was cut by 5 bases and J by 3 bases, with 22 bases left in between. CDR3 bases: TGTGCCAGCAGCCCGCCCCCAACTAGCCGGGCTAAAGAGACCCAGTACTTC. Its translation: CASSPPPTSRAKETQYF.

The chain has TRBV5-5 and TRBJ2-7, with D maybe TRBD1 (5 bases). V was clipped by 6 bases and J by 0 bases, with 16 bases between them. CDR1 is SGHKS, CDR2 YYEKEE, per germline (reference sequence). This CDR3 is built from 15 residues. The CDR3 region has the DNA TGTGCCAGCACCCTCCTGGCAGGGCCCTCCTACGAGCAGTACTTC. This codes for CASTLLAGPSYEQYF.

The chain is built from TRBV6-6 and TRBJ1-2, with D unresolved. The CDR3 extends over 16 amino acids. V dropped 6 bases and J dropped 3 bases, with 20 bases sitting between them. CDR1 is MNHNY and CDR2 is SVGAGI in the germline V gene (reference sequence). CDR3 region: CASSRDDPPSDYGYTF. The CDR3 DNA sequence: TGTGCCAGCAGCCGCGACGACCCCCCCTCTGACTATGGCTACACCTTC.

CDR3 sequence reads: CSVVDRVSYEQYF. The CDR3 nucleotides are TGCAGCGTTGTTGACAGGGTTTCCTACGAGCAGTACTTC. J is TRBJ2-7 and V is TRBV29-1; 7 bases are a match to TRBD1. The CDR3 is made up of 13 amino acids. Looked up from germline, CDR1 is SQVTM and CDR2 is ANQGSEA. With V trimmed by 4 bases and J by 1 base, 4 bases remained unmatched.

The V call is TRBV6-6, the J call TRBJ1-4; TRBD1 agrees at 7 bases. Germline V gives CDR1 MNHNY, CDR2 SVGAGI (reference sequence). Trimming removed 7 bases from V and 5 bases from J; junction bases left unmatched: 13. The length of the CDR3 is 16 residues. This CDR3 reads CASTTGKYLVNEKLFF. CDR3 nucleotide sequence: TGTGCCAGCACGACAGGGAAGTATTTGGTCAATGAAAAACTGTTTTTT.

CDR3 bases: TGTGCCAGCAGCCCGCCGCCGGGGGGGAGGCCCTACGAGCAGTACTTC. Translating it yields CASSPPPGGRPYEQYF. The chain couples TRBV27 to TRBJ2-7, with 8 bases aligning to TRBD2. The trim removed 6 bases at V and 2 bases at J, leaving 12 bases unmatched. From germline, CDR1 is MNHEY and CDR2 SMNVEV (reference sequence). The CDR3 length is 16 residues.

The V gene is TRBV27, the J gene TRBJ2-1, with 7 positions matching TRBD2. Germline V gene sequence: CDR1 MNHEY, CDR2 SMNVEV (reference sequence). Unmatched junction bases numbered 4, after V lost 8 bases and J lost 0 bases. This CDR3 comprises 14 residues. For the CDR3, the DNA is TGTGCCAGCTGCGCGGGAGTCTCCTACAATGAGCAGTTCTTC. Protein sequence: CASCAGVSYNEQFF.

The chain combines TRBV6-5 with TRBJ1-1, with unresolved D. V was pared by 0 bases and J by 8 bases, with 10 bases between. CDR3 size: 13 residues. Germline lookup yields CDR1 MNHEY and CDR2 SVGAGI. The CDR3 sequence is CASSYSSASEAFF. The CDR3 nucleotides read TGTGCCAGCAGTTACTCGTCGGCGAGCGAAGCTTTCTTT.

The count of this clone is one. The genes are TRBV7-8 and TRBJ2-5; either TRBD1 or TRBD2 may supply D (6 bases each). With the DNA end fitting TRBJ2-7 better, the J assignment may be wrong. Germline V CDR1 and CDR2: SGHVS, FQNEAQ. The CDR3 length is 13 residues. As DNA, the CDR3 is TGTGCCAGCAGCTTAGGGGGGGCGGACGAGCAGTACTTC. Amino acid sequence: CASSLGGADEQYF.

The gene calls are TRBV7-3 and TRBJ2-7, with D perhaps TRBD2 (7 bases). V gave up 1 base and J gave up 3 bases, with 13 bases separating them. The CDR3 extends over 15 amino acids. In germline, CDR1 is SGHTA, CDR2 FQGTGA. The CDR3 here is CASSLNGGRGYEQYF. As DNA, the CDR3 is TGTGCCAGCAGCTTAAACGGGGGGCGAGGCTACGAGCAGTACTTC.

The CDR3 bases are TGTGCCAGCAGCTTACTAGCGGGAGTTGGGGAGCAGTACTTC. This sequence encodes CASSLLAGVGEQYF. This chain joins TRBV5-4 and TRBJ2-7; 11 bases line up with TRBD2. V trimming: 2 bases; J trimming: 7 bases; junction bases outside the gene matches: 5. CDR3 length: 14 amino acids. Germline assignment: CDR1 SGHNT and CDR2 YYREEE (reference sequence).

This rearrangement joins TRBV27 to TRBJ1-1; unclear D gene. The CDR3 is made up of 14 amino acids. Trimming stripped 7 bases from V and 0 bases from J, with 12 bases between. CDR1 and CDR2 from the germline V gene are MNHEY and SMNVEV (reference sequence). CDR3 coding DNA: TGTGCCAGCAAAGTTGGGCAGATGAACACTGAAGCTTTCTTT. Translated: CASKVGQMNTEAFF.

This clone was detected only once. CDR3 DNA sequence: TGTGCCAGCAGCCCCCATGACAGGGTTGACGAGCAGTACTTC. Its translation: CASSPHDRVDEQYF. The V call is TRBV9, the J call TRBJ2-7; 7 nucleotides match TRBD1. Germline V lookup: CDR1 SGDLS, CDR2 YYNGEE. After removal of 4 bases from V and 5 bases from J, the junction contained 9 bases not matched to a gene. The CDR3 runs 14 residues.